The source of this T cell receptor beta chain is a study of blood T cell repertoires in COVID-19. About the research overall: In each case, the material was cDNA or gDNA derived from T cells, B-cell-depleted T cells, or PBMCs.

As originally analysed: By means of reference gene primer amplification, nucleated cell counts were estimated. Data came from immunoSEQ multiplex PCR; TCRdb stores just in-frame clones and leaves some out. V and J calls and clone size are given by that table; D and trimming were obtained from the DNA. The top ten hold roughly 1.4% of the sample, which has approximately 110,000 clones, around 85% seen once. The V and J ends lost 5 bases and 1 base respectively, with 14 bases between them. From germline, CDR1 is SQVTM and CDR2 ANQGSEA. This CDR3 has 15 amino acids. This chain joins TRBV29-1 and TRBJ1-4, with no clear D. This receptor was identified in a man in his fifties or sixties with acute or convalescent COVID-19. The source material was peripheral blood. The CDR3 DNA sequence: TGCAGCGTTTGTCCGGGGTCAGGAACTAATGAAAAACTGTTTTTT. Translating gives CSVCPGSGTNEKLFF.